The T cell receptor beta chain described here comes from a study of graft-versus-host responses after intestinal transplantation. Broader study findings: Among recipient marrow samples, GvH clones were found; some appeared first in ileum or blood. Among circulating GvH clones, peak levels were associated with early post-transplant declines in HvG clones.

A word on this clone: The antigen is not known.

Germline V gives CDR1 GTSNPN, CDR2 SVGIG (reference sequence). Trimming removed 7 bases at V and 8 bases at J, with 21 bases between. The CDR3 is 14 amino acids. TCRdb's table, derived via immunoSEQ multiplex PCR, lists solely in-frame clones and lacks some. There are some 90,000 clones in the sample; about four fifths occur only once, and roughly 0.83% lies in the top ten. The genes are TRBV30 and TRBJ2-1, with D possibly matching TRBD2 (6 bases). This clonotype was sampled from a human donor who received an intestinal transplant. The source material was unstimulated CD4+ T cells sorted from spleen or lymph node cells, sampled before intestinal transplant. For the CDR3, the DNA is TGTGCCTCGCACCGTGGGGGGAGGTCCGATGAGCAGTTCTTC. It is translated as CASHRGGRSDEQFF.